This T cell receptor beta chain was identified in a study of human T cells and chemical hapten exposure (dated by TCRdb to about 2021). In the study overall: For sensitization, 2% DPC in acetone was applied to a 2 cm by 2 cm area of upper inner arm skin. Throughout the approximately 23-week study period, patients were also given weekly therapeutic DPC doses on the scalp. Patch testing on the upper back used Finn chambers containing 0.01% DPC, with scoring done after 6 days according to International Contact Dermatitis Research Group standards. The mostly female patient cohort included alopecia areata with under or over 50% scalp involvement, alopecia totalis and alopecia universalis. Libraries were pooled for sequencing, and per-sample TCR yields varied mainly because of small differences in library volumes within the pool. In alopecia patients, the study followed how the peripheral blood TCR repertoire changed in vivo over primary and secondary sensitization to diphenylcyclopropenone (DPC), a hapten. Blood samples were taken from patients before sensitization (week 0) and at 2, 6 and about 24 weeks after DPC sensitization. About 29 alopecia patients gave blood for TCR sequencing at one to four time points (pre-sensitization, 2, 6 and 24 weeks). Overall results and qualifications from the work: DPC sensitization did not change how many TCRs were above 1 in 1000 frequency, and no evidence was found of alterations in global repertoire structure. Compared with pre-sensitization or healthy control sets, expanded TCRs formed significantly more large CDR3 similarity clusters, which is consistent with antigen-driven responses. After repeated subsampling, changes were observed in the strength of the expansion versus patch-test correlation and in the threshold at which the correlation became significant. A positive correlation was found between the number of PT1 expanded TCRs and patch test score, with significance reached at thresholds 8, 16 and 32 but not 4. Because every patient had alopecia, a presumed autoimmune disease, the patients' immune response might differ from that of healthy individuals.

This clonotype was counted at least ten times. The clone's antigen remains unknown. Within one base of it there is no much larger clone, and no base qualities were kept. Inclusive of the bounding cysteine and phenylalanine, the CDR3 is 12 residues long. CDR3 DNA only is kept here, 36 bases in frame from base 1. CDR1 MNHEY and CDR2 SMNVEV were looked up in the germline V gene (reference sequence). Relative to germline, V is missing 7 bases and J is missing 6 bases, with 2 bases of the junction outside any gene match. Libraries came from RACE. The data were produced on a NextSeq 500. During library preparation, unique molecular identifiers were attached to individual cDNA molecules so that TCRs could be counted quantitatively and reproducibly. From each blood RNA sample, both TCR alpha and TCR beta chains were sequenced. The original pipeline was this. The median number of TCRs per sample was approximately 98,000, ranging from about 23,224 to 700,000. The Decombinator software suite was used to annotate V, J and CDR3 in the TCR reads. For the PS versus PT1 abundance plots, all samples were subsampled to the same number of TCRs (28,000). Expanded TCRs were defined as absent before sensitization and observed at least eight times at the 2-week time point. The public reads were reprocessed in TCRdb via fastp at Q25 and MiXCR, keeping in-frame beta chains. Each record represents a unique CDR3 protein, reported with the most common genes and DNA among its rows. These V and J calls originate from TCRdb's pipeline instead of the authors' own analysis. Present in this sample are about 140,000 distinct CDR3 sequences, about 12% of which were seen just once. The top ten clones comprise less than 1.5% of the sample.

This specimen's time point label, interpreted: patch test 2, 6 weeks after DPC sensitization. The treatment or condition label for this specimen denotes: therapeutic diphenylcyclopropenone sensitization with weekly scalp DPC. At every patch-test visit, the blood draw took place before the patch test was put on. Patients were eligible if aged 18 to 70, diagnosed with alopecia and judged suitable for DPC therapy, and pregnant patients were excluded. Total RNA was isolated from unfractionated whole blood collected in Tempus Blood RNA tubes. The sequence came from a woman aged 45-65 years with alopecia areata. Some clones in this sample may be carry-over from other donors' samples. The starting material was whole blood, obtained in connection with sensitization to the hapten diphenylcyclopropenone (DPC). The chain employs TRBV27 and TRBJ2-7, with 11 junctional bases fitting TRBD1. The DNA is as follows: TGTGCCAGCAAGGGACAGGGGGTCGAGCAGTACTTC. This yields the protein CASKGQGVEQYF.